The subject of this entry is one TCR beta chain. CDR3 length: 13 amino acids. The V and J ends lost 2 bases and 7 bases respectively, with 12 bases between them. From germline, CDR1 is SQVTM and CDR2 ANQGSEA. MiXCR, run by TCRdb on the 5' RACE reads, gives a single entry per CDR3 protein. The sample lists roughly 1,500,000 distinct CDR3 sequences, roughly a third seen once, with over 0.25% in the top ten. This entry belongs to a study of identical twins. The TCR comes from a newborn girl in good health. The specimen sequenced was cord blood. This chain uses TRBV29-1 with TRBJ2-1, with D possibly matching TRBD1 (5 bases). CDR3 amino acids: CSVEQGWSNEQFF. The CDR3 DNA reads TGCAGCGTTGAACAGGGCTGGAGTAATGAGCAGTTCTTC.